The 14 T cell receptor beta chains below all came from one sample that was sequenced in a study of T cell clonotyping in hematopoietic cell transplantation. Sequencing was performed with immunoSEQ multiplex PCR; in TCRdb, only in-frame clones are kept and a portion is missing. The sample shows tens of thousands of clones, about 96% of them seen only once. The sequenced sample consisted of peripheral blood mononuclear cells. Every receptor here comes from a man aged 30-40 years in good health. Some clones in this sample may be carry-over from other donors' samples.

This rearrangement joins TRBV5-1 to TRBJ2-5; the D gene is possibly TRBD1 (6 bases). Germline loops: CDR1 SGHRS, CDR2 YFSETQ. The CDR3 is 15 amino acids. V was clipped by 5 bases and J by 5 bases, with 19 bases between them. The chain's CDR3 is CASSWIQGTGETQYF. DNA for the CDR3: TGCGCCAGCAGTTGGATACAGGGAACGGGGGAGACCCAGTACTTC.

This chain connects TRBV25-1 to TRBJ1-1; the D gene is possibly TRBD1 (5 bases). Trimming removed 4 bases at V and 2 bases at J, with 17 bases between. The CDR3 runs to 16 residues. Germline V gene data show CDR1 as MGHDK and CDR2 as SYGVNS. The CDR3 sequence: CASSAPGAGENTEAFF. In DNA, the CDR3 is TGTGCCAGCAGTGCCCCCGGGGCAGGAGAAAACACTGAAGCTTTCTTT. Supplemented by reference TRBV25-1 and TRBJ1-1, the full variable domain reads EADIYQTPRYLVIGTGKKITLECSQTMGHDKMYWYQQDPGMELHLIHYSYGVNSTEKGDLSSESTVSRIRTEHFPLTLESARPSHTSQYLCASSAPGAGENTEAFFGQGTRLTVV.

This sequence joins TRBV11-3 and TRBJ1-4; TRBD1 is a possible D gene (5 bases). V shed 2 bases and J shed 0 bases, with 16 bases lying between them. Germline V gene lookup returns CDR1 SGHNT and CDR2 YENEEA. The CDR3 is made up of 18 amino acids. The CDR3 region is CASSLPLGGDATNEKLFF. CDR3 DNA: TGTGCCAGCAGCTTACCCCTGGGGGGGGATGCAACTAATGAAAAACTGTTTTTT.

This clone showed up just once. The chain is built from TRBV13 and TRBJ2-7, with TRBD2 matching over 13 bases. The ends lost 0 bases at V and 7 bases at J; junction bases unmatched: 6. CDR1 is PRHDT, CDR2 FYEKMQ, per germline (reference sequence). The CDR3 spans 16 residues. The CDR3 protein is CASSLGLAGGPGEQYF. The CDR3 DNA reads TGTGCCAGCAGCTTAGGACTAGCGGGAGGGCCAGGGGAGCAGTACTTC.

The chain carries TRBV27 and TRBJ2-5; D could derive from TRBD1 or TRBD2 (5 bases each). The germline CDR1 and CDR2 sequences are MNHEY and SMNVEV (reference sequence). The V gene lost 2 bases and the J gene lost 7 bases, with 17 bases spanning the gap. The CDR3 loop spans 15 amino acids. CDR3 sequence (DNA): TGTGCCAGCAGTTTACAGGGTGTCGGGGATGGGACCCAGTACTTC. The encoded protein is CASSLQGVGDGTQYF.

V usage is TRBV7-9 and J usage is TRBJ1-5, with 8 positions matching TRBD1. Germline-derived CDR1 and CDR2 are SEHNR and FQNEAQ (reference sequence). The V segment lost 5 bases and the J segment 3 bases; nucleotides outside the gene matches: 3. This CDR3 has 14 amino acids. The CDR3 nucleotides are TGTGCCAGCAGCCACAGGGGGGACAATCAGCCCCAGCATTTT. Amino acids: CASSHRGDNQPQHF.

The genes are TRBV10-3 and TRBJ2-5; no clear D gene. This CDR3 spans 14 amino acids. V was cut by 3 bases and J by 4 bases, with 12 bases left in between. Germline V lookup: CDR1 ENHRY, CDR2 SYGVKD. The CDR3 DNA is TGTGCCATCAGTGATCGTATGGATCCAGAGACCCAGTACTTC. It encodes CAISDRMDPETQYF.

This clone appeared once. The chain has TRBV6-1 and TRBJ1-2, with D perhaps matching TRBD1 (5 bases). V gave up 4 bases and J gave up 2 bases, with 11 bases separating them. Germline V gene data show CDR1 as MNHNS and CDR2 as SASEGT. This CDR3 has 14 residues. Here the CDR3 reads CASSARGQNYGYTF. The CDR3 nucleotides read TGTGCCAGCAGTGCTCGGGGCCAAAACTATGGCTACACCTTC.

This sequence joins TRBV7-7 and TRBJ2-2, with 7 bases identical to TRBD1. The CDR3 sequence is 14 residues long. The junction had 6 bases not matched to a gene; V was cut back by 5 bases and J by 6 bases. The germline CDR1 and CDR2 sequences are SSHAT and FNYEAQ (reference sequence). The DNA for the CDR3 is TGTGCCAGCAGCCCTCGACAGGGTTCCGGGGAGCTGTTTTTT. It codes for CASSPRQGSGELFF.

V usage is TRBV7-9 and J usage is TRBJ2-7; D remains ambiguous. The CDR3 covers 12 residues. Germline loops: CDR1 SEHNR, CDR2 FQNEAQ (reference sequence). Trimming took off 3 bases at V and 2 bases at J, with 5 bases between the two ends. The chain's CDR3 is CASSLRAYEQYF. Here the CDR3 DNA reads TGTGCCAGCAGCTTGAGAGCCTACGAGCAGTACTTC. The variable domain in full, completed from reference TRBV7-9 and TRBJ2-7, reads DTGVSQNPRHKITKRGQNVTFRCDPISEHNRLYWYRQTLGQGPEFLTYFQNEAQLEKSRLLSDRFSAERPKGSFSTLEIQRTEQGDSAMYLCASSLRAYEQYFGPGTRLTVT.

This sequence joins TRBV5-1 and TRBJ2-7, with 10 bases lining up with TRBD1. V gave up 4 bases and J gave up 0 bases; unmatched junction bases: 4. CDR3 length: 15 amino acids. Germline loops: CDR1 SGHRS, CDR2 YFSETQ. CDR3 sequence reads: CASSPGTGVSYEQYF. CDR3 bases: TGCGCCAGCAGCCCCGGGACAGGGGTCTCCTACGAGCAGTACTTC.

In regard to this clone: This specimen includes other DNA sequences encoding the same CDR3. The chain joins TRBV9 to TRBJ1-5; tentative D call: TRBD1 (6 bases). Trimming took off 0 bases at V and 4 bases at J, with 8 bases between the two ends. CDR3 length: 14 amino acids. The V gene's germline CDR1 is SGDLS and CDR2 YYNGEE. The CDR3: CASSVGGGNQPQHF. The CDR3, as DNA: TGTGCCAGCAGCGTAGGAGGGGGGAATCAGCCCCAGCATTTT. The variable domain in full, completed from reference TRBV9 and TRBJ1-5, reads DSGVTQTPKHLITATGQRVTLRCSPRSGDLSVYWYQQSLDQGLQFLIQYYNGEERAKGNILERFSAQQFPDLHSELNLSSLELGDSALYFCASSVGGGNQPQHFGDGTRLSIL.

The chain employs TRBV7-2 and TRBJ2-3; D not certain. Looked up from germline, CDR1 is SGHTA and CDR2 is FQGNSA. This CDR3 is built from 14 residues. With 3 bases removed from V and 2 bases from J, the gap between germline ends came to 9 bases. The CDR3 protein is CASSFDGFTDTQYF. CDR3 DNA: TGTGCCAGCAGCTTCGACGGATTCACAGATACGCAGTATTTT.

The rearrangement uses TRBV4-1 and TRBJ2-1; possible D gene TRBD2, 6 bases. Trimming removed 3 bases from V and 9 bases from J, with 12 bases in between. Looked up from germline, CDR1 is MGHRA and CDR2 is YSYEKL. CDR3 size: 13 residues. The chain's CDR3 is CASSHPRGSEQFF. DNA of the CDR3: TGCGCCAGCAGCCACCCCCGGGGGTCTGAGCAGTTCTTC.